This T cell receptor beta chain was recorded in a study of T cell repertoires in cytomegalovirus infection. About the research overall: Used in the study were CMV epitopes, some recently identified and HLA-C-restricted, others well-studied and HLA-B-restricted. Matching HLA type and CMV infection were both indicated by public TCR beta signatures.

Whole-study results and caveats: HLA-C-restricted, CMV-specific TCR beta clonotypes were dominant ex vivo. Using cumulative public TCR beta family frequency, the authors identified those who carried CMV together with the relevant HLA.

Comment on this clonotype: What it recognizes is unknown.

TCRdb passed the reads through MiXCR, listing each CDR3 protein once. The sample shows around 900,000 distinct CDR3 sequences, approximately 33% of them seen only once. This CDR3 region has 13 residues. V was clipped by 7 bases and J by 6 bases; unmatched bases: 8. The clonotype was recovered from a human donor in good health (CMV status not recorded). Some clones in this sample may be carry-over from other donors' samples. V usage is TRBV12-3 or TRBV12-4 and J usage is TRBJ1-2, with 7 bases fitting TRBD1. Sample: cultured CD8+ T cells from PBMCs, taken from culture after CMV antigen stimulation. CDR3 bases: TGTGCCAGCACCATGACAGGGCCTAATGGCTACACCTTC. Translation gives CASTMTGPNGYTF.